Below, 16 T cell receptor beta chains from the same sample are listed, as sequenced in a study of T cells of healthy individuals. TCRdb processed the 5' RACE reads anew with MiXCR; each CDR3 protein has one entry. The table records fewer than 75,000 distinct CDR3 sequences, around 15% of them present only once. The source is a human donor in good health.

This chain uses TRBV6-2 or TRBV6-3 with TRBJ2-5; D uncertain. Per germline, CDR1 MNHEY and CDR2 SVGEGT. This CDR3 comprises 13 residues. Trimming took off 10 bases at V and 0 bases at J, with 12 bases between the two ends. The CDR3 sequence: CATTGSYQETQYF. The DNA for the CDR3 is TGTGCCACCACCGGGTCGTACCAAGAGACCCAGTACTTC.

This clonotype has at least ten counts. The chain has TRBV10-3 and TRBJ1-5; TRBD1 matches at 9 bases. V was pared by 2 bases and J by 3 bases, with 2 bases of the junction left unmatched. The CDR3 covers 15 residues. Germline lookup yields CDR1 ENHRY and CDR2 SYGVKD. This CDR3 reads CAISERTGVNQPQHF. DNA for the CDR3: TGTGCCATCAGTGAGCGGACAGGGGTCAATCAGCCCCAGCATTTT.

At least ten counts were recorded for this clonotype. The gene calls are TRBV7-2 and TRBJ2-1, with 7 bases matching TRBD1. Unmatched junction bases numbered 11, after V lost 2 bases and J lost 7 bases. CDR3 length: 16 amino acids. The V gene's germline CDR1 is SGHTA and CDR2 FQGNSA. The CDR3 region has the DNA TGTGCCAGCAGCTTAAACGACAGGGCGGGTTTGAATGAGCAGTTCTTC. Protein product: CASSLNDRAGLNEQFF. Full variable domain (remainder filled in from reference TRBV7-2 and TRBJ2-1): GAGVSQSPSNKVTEKGKDVELRCDPISGHTALYWYRQSLGQGLEFLIYFQGNSAPDKSGLPSDRFSAERTGGSVSTLTIQRTQQEDSAVYLCASSLNDRAGLNEQFFGPGTRLTVL.

This chain uses TRBV2 with TRBJ2-2; D is uncertain. V lost 4 bases and J 8 bases, leaving 14 bases between the germline ends. Germline-derived CDR1 and CDR2 are SNHLY and FYNNEI. CDR3 size: 14 residues. CDR3 loop: CASSVLLTSGELFF. The CDR3 region has the DNA TGTGCCAGCAGTGTTTTACTCACAAGTGGGGAGCTGTTTTTT.

This clonotype showed up many times. CDR3 sequence (DNA): TGTGCCAGTAAGGGAACACCCACAGATACGCAGTATTTT. Residues: CASKGTPTDTQYF. V usage is TRBV19 and J usage is TRBJ2-3; D is unresolved. The CDR3 covers 13 residues. Germline CDR1 reads LNHDA; CDR2 reads SQIVND (reference sequence). V was cut by 7 bases and J by 2 bases, with 10 bases left in between.

Many counts were recorded for this clonotype. The rearrangement uses TRBV12-5 and TRBJ2-5, with unresolved D. CDR1 and CDR2 from the germline V gene are LGHNT and FRNRAP. The CDR3 totals 9 residues. The V and J ends lost 5 bases and 5 bases respectively, with 0 bases between them. This CDR3 reads CASGETQYF. The CDR3 DNA reads as TGTGCTAGTGGTGAGACCCAGTACTTC. Based on the CDR3 plus reference TRBV12-5 and TRBJ2-5, the full variable domain is DARVTQTPRHKVTEMGQEVTMRCQPILGHNTVFWYRQTMMQGLELLAYFRNRAPLDDSGMPKDRFSAEMPDATLATLKIQPSEPRDSAVYFCASGETQYFGPGTRLLVL.

This clonotype has at least ten counts. The rearrangement joins TRBV10-3 to TRBJ1-1; 7 bases map to TRBD1. The CDR3 spans 13 residues. Trimming took 5 bases from V and 1 from J; bases not matched to a gene: 1. CDR1 ENHRY and CDR2 SYGVKD come from the germline V gene. The CDR3 is CAISTGENTEAFF. The CDR3 DNA sequence: TGTGCCATCAGTACAGGGGAGAACACTGAAGCTTTCTTT.

The CDR3 loop reads CASSSITSYEQYF. CDR3 DNA: TGTGCCAGCAGTTCAATCACCTCCTACGAGCAGTACTTC. This sequence joins TRBV27 and TRBJ2-7; D is uncertain. The V gene lost 4 bases and the J gene lost 0 bases, with 7 bases spanning the gap. The CDR3 totals 13 residues. Per germline, CDR1 MNHEY and CDR2 SMNVEV (reference sequence).

Ten or more counts support this clonotype. The chain joins TRBV12-5 to TRBJ1-1; D perhaps matches TRBD1 (6 bases). CDR1 and CDR2 from the germline V gene are LGHNT and FRNRAP. Trimming took off 5 bases at V and 4 bases at J, with 11 bases between the two ends. The CDR3 covers 13 residues. In DNA form, the CDR3 reads TGTGCTAGTGGTCTTCAGGGGTCCACTGAAGCTTTCTTT. It encodes CASGLQGSTEAFF.

This clonotype was found many times. This chain connects TRBV7-6 to TRBJ1-1; TRBD1 aligns across 7 bases. Trimming cost V 3 bases and J 0 bases; bases outside gene matches: 7. Germline-derived CDR1 and CDR2 are SGHVS and FNYEAQ. This CDR3 is built from 16 residues. The CDR3 is CASSLSGQDMNTEAFF. The DNA of the CDR3 is TGTGCCAGCAGCTTGTCAGGACAGGACATGAACACTGAAGCTTTCTTT.

The table lists this clonotype with many counts. The V gene is TRBV29-1, the J gene TRBJ1-2, with TRBD1 matching 9 bases. This CDR3 has 15 amino acids. Unmatched junction bases numbered 13, after V lost 7 bases and J lost 4 bases. The germline CDR1 and CDR2 sequences are SQVTM and ANQGSEA. Here the CDR3 DNA reads TGCAGCGGGTCCCGTGGACAGGGGAGTACCTATGGCTACACCTTC. It codes for CSGSRGQGSTYGYTF.

This clonotype appeared many times. The rearrangement uses TRBV20-1 and TRBJ1-4; D unresolved. Germline loops: CDR1 DFQATT, CDR2 SNEGSKA (reference sequence). This CDR3 spans 13 amino acids. Trimming stripped 5 bases from V and 4 bases from J, with 11 bases between. DNA for the CDR3: TGCAGTGCTCACAGACCGAATAATGAAAAACTGTTTTTT. Its protein product is CSAHRPNNEKLFF.

Ten or more counts support this clonotype. The chain employs TRBV11-3 and TRBJ1-2; D unresolved. V lost 1 base to trimming and J lost 6 bases, with 3 bases between them. Germline V gene lookup returns CDR1 SGHNT and CDR2 YENEEA. The CDR3 consists of 11 residues. CDR3 amino acids: CASSLANGYTF. In DNA, the CDR3 is TGTGCCAGCAGCTTAGCCAATGGCTACACCTTC.

J is TRBJ1-1 and V is TRBV4-1, with a tentative D call TRBD1 (5 bases). Germline CDR1 MGHRA, CDR2 YSYEKL. With 0 bases removed from V and 5 bases from J, the gap between germline ends came to 16 bases. This CDR3 is 16 amino acids long. CDR3 nucleotides: TGCGCCAGCAGCCAAGATAGGGCAGGGATGATAACTGAAGCTTTCTTT. It yields the protein CASSQDRAGMITEAFF.

This clonotype was recorded at least ten times. The chain has TRBV19 and TRBJ1-5, with TRBD1 identical over 9 bases. The CDR3 is 14 residues long. J lost 4 bases, V lost 6 bases, and 4 bases had no gene match. The germline gives CDR1 LNHDA, CDR2 SQIVND (reference sequence). The CDR3 loop is CASSSGTGNQPQHF. CDR3 bases: TGTGCCAGTAGCTCTGGGACAGGGAATCAGCCCCAGCATTTT.

The CDR3 reads CASSFPGTGGTEAFF. CDR3 nucleotide sequence: TGTGCCAGCAGTTTTCCCGGGACAGGAGGGACTGAAGCTTTCTTT. The chain recombines TRBV5-4 with TRBJ1-1, with 8 bases lining up with TRBD1. The germline V gene has CDR1 SGHNT and CDR2 YYREEE (reference sequence). V shed 5 bases, J shed 5 bases, and the junction held 11 bases outside the gene matches. The CDR3 extends over 15 amino acids. The whole variable domain, remainder taken from reference TRBV5-4 and TRBJ1-1, is ETGVTQSPTHLIKTRGQQVTLRCSSQSGHNTVSWYQQALGQGPQFIFQYYREEENGRGNFPPRFSGLQFPNYSSELNVNALELDDSALYLCASSFPGTGGTEAFFGQGTRLTVV.